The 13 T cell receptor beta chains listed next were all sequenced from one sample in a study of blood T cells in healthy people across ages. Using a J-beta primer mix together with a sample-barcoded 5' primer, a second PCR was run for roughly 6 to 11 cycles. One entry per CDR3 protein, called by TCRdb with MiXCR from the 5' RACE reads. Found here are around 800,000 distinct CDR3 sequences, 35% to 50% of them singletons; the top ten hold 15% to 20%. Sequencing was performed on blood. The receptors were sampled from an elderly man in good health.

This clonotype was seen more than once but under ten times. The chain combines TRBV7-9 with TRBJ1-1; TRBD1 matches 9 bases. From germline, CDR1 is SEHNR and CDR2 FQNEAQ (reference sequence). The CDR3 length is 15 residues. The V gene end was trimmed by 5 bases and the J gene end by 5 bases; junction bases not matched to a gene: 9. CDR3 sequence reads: CASSPSRDRATEAFF. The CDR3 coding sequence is TGTGCCAGCAGCCCGAGTAGGGACAGGGCAACTGAAGCTTTCTTT.

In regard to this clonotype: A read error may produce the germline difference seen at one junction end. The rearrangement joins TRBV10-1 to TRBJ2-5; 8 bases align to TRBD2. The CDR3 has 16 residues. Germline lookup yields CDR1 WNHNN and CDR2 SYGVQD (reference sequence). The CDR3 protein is CASSEYGSGVQEAQYF. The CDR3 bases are TGCGCCAGCAGTGAATATGGTAGCGGGGTACAAGAGGCCCAGTACTTC.

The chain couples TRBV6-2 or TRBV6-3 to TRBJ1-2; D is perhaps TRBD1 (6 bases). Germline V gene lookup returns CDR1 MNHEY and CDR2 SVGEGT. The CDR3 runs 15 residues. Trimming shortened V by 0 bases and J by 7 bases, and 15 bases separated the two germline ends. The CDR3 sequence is CASSYSTRGKGGYTF. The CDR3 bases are TGTGCCAGCAGTTACTCCACCAGGGGAAAAGGTGGCTACACCTTC.

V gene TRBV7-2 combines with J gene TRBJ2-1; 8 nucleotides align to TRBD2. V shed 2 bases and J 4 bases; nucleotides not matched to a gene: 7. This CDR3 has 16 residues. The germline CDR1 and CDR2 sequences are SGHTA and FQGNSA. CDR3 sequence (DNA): TGTGCCAGCAGCTTATGGGCGGCTAGCGGGTACAATGAGCAGTTCTTC. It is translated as CASSLWAASGYNEQFF.

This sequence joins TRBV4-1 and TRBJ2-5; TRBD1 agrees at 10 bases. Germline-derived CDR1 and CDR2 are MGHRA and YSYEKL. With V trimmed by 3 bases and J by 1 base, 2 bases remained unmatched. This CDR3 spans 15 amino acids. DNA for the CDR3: TGCGCCAGCAGCCAGGGACAGGGGTCCCAAGAGACCCAGTACTTC. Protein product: CASSQGQGSQETQYF.

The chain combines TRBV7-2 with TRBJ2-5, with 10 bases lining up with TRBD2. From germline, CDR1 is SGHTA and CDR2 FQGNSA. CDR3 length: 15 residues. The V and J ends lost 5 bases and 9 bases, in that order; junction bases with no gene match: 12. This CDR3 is CASSVLAGDGEAQYF. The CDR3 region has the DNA TGTGCCAGCAGCGTCCTAGCGGGAGATGGGGAGGCCCAGTACTTC.

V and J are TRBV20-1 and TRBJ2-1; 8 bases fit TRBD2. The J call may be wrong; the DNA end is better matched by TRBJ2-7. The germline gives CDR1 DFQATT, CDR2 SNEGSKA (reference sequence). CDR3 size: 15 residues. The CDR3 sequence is CSAGGASGFYNEQYF. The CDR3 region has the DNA TGCAGTGCTGGCGGCGCTAGCGGGTTCTACAATGAGCAGTACTTC.

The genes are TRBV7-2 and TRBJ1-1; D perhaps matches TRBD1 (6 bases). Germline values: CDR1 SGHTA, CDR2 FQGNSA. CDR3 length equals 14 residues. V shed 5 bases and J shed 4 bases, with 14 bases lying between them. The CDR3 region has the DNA TGTGCCAGCAGCGATACAGGGTTCTTCACTGAAGCTTTCTTT. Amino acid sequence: CASSDTGFFTEAFF. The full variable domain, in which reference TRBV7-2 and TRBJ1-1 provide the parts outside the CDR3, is GAGVSQSPSNKVTEKGKDVELRCDPISGHTALYWYRQSLGQGLEFLIYFQGNSAPDKSGLPSDRFSAERTGGSVSTLTIQRTQQEDSAVYLCASSDTGFFTEAFFGQGTRLTVV.

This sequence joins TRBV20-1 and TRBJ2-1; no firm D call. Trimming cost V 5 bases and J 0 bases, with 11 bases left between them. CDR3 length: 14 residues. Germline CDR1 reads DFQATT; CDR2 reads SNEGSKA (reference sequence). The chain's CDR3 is CSASDRSSYNEQFF. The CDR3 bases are TGCAGTGCTTCCGACCGTAGCTCCTACAATGAGCAGTTCTTC.

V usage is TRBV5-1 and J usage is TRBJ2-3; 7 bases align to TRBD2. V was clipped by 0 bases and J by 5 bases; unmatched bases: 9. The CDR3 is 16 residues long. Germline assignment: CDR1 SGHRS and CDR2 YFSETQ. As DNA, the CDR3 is TGCGCCAGCAGCTTGGCCGGGGCGGGAGCTAGAGATACGCAGTATTTT. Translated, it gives CASSLAGAGARDTQYF.

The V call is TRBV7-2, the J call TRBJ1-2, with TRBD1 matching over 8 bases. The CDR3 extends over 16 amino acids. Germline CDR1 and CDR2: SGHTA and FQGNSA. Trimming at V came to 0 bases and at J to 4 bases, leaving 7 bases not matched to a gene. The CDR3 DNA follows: TGTGCCAGCAGCTTAGCCCCGGGACAGGCGAGCTATGGCTACACCTTC. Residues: CASSLAPGQASYGYTF.

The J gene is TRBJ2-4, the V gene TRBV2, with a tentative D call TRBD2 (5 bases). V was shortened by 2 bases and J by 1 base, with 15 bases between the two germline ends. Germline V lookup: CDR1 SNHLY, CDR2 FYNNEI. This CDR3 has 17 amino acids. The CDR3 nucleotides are TGTGCCAGCAGTGAATTCAAGGCAGGACTGGCCAAAAACATTCAGTACTTC. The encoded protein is CASSEFKAGLAKNIQYF. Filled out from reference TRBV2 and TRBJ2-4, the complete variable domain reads EPEVTQTPSHQVTQMGQEVILRCVPISNHLYFYWYRQILGQKVEFLVSFYNNEISEKSEIFDDQFSVERPDGSNFTLKIRSTKLEDSAMYFCASSEFKAGLAKNIQYFGAGTRLSVL.

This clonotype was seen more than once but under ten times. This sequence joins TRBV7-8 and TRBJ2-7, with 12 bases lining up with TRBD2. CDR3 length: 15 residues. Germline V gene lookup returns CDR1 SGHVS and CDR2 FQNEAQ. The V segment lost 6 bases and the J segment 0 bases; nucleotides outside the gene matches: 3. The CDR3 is CASRLTSGSSYEQYF. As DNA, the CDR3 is TGTGCCAGCAGGCTGACTAGCGGGAGCTCCTACGAGCAGTACTTC.